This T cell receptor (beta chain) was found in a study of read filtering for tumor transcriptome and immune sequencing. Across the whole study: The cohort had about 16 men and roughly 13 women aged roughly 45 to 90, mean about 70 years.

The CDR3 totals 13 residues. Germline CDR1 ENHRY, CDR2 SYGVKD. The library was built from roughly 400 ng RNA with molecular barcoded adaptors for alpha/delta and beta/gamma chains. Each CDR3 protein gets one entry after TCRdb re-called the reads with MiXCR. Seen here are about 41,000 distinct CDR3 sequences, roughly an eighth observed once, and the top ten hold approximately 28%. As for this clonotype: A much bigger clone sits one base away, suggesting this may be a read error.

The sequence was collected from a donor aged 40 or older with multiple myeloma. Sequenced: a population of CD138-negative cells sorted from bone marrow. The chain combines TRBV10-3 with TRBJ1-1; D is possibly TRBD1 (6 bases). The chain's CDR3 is CSISVGTSTEAFF. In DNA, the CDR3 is TGTTCCATCAGTGTTGGGACAAGCACTGAAGCTTTCTTT.